Presented here are 23 T cell receptor beta chains from one specimen sequenced in a study of tumor-infiltrating lymphocytes in primary liver carcinoma (dated by TCRdb to 2016 to 2017). Blood RNA was extracted from unsorted whole blood using TRIzol reagent, and germline DNA was obtained with the DNeasy Blood & Tissue kit. The reads were generated on an Illumina HiSeq 2500. TCRbeta-specific cDNA was reverse-transcribed from 500 ng total RNA using a constant-region primer and ProtoScript II reverse transcriptase. Three nested multiplex PCR rounds, following a slightly modified ARM-PCR procedure, were used to build the TCRbeta libraries. Each of the first two PCR rounds ran for 9 to 10 cycles using multiplex TRBV1-TRBV30 forward primers together with a Cbeta reverse primer. TCRdb reprocessing: public reads trimmed at Q25 with fastp, clones called with MiXCR, in-frame beta chains kept. Each CDR3 protein gets just one entry, which takes the most common genes and DNA from the rows behind it. Recorded for this sample are hundreds of thousands of distinct CDR3 sequences; about 50% of them occurred a single time. The ten largest clones capture approximately 17% of the sample.

Sequencing was performed on peripheral blood. The source of these receptors is a woman in her twenties or thirties with primary liver carcinoma and hepatitis B virus infection.

A single count supports this clonotype. The missing conserved phenylalanine or tryptophan at the end of this CDR3 makes a read error likely. This chain uses TRBV6-1 with TRBJ2-3; a possible D gene is TRBD2 (5 bases). Germline lookup yields CDR1 MNHNS and CDR2 SASEGT. There are 16 residues in the CDR3. Trimming removed 10 bases at V and 0 bases at J, with 20 bases between. The CDR3 reads CATRLGSASSTDTQYS. CDR3 nucleotides: TGTGCCACTAGGCTGGGGAGCGCCTCTAGCACAGATACGCAGTATTCT.

This chain connects TRBV6-1 to TRBJ1-1; no clear D gene. V dropped 3 bases and J dropped 4 bases, with 12 bases sitting between them. Germline V gene lookup returns CDR1 MNHNS and CDR2 SASEGT. The length of the CDR3 is 14 residues. The CDR3 bases are TGTGCCAGCAGTGAGGCCAAGGGAAGCACTGAAGCTTTCTTT. It codes for CASSEAKGSTEAFF.

The V call is TRBV10-2, the J call TRBJ2-5, with 15 bases that match TRBD2. The germline gives CDR1 WSHSY, CDR2 SAAADI. The CDR3 sequence is 18 residues long. V gave up 2 bases and J gave up 2 bases; unmatched junction bases: 6. Written as DNA, the CDR3 is TGCGCCAGCAGTGAGGGACTAGCGGGAGGGGGGAGGCAAGAGACCCAGTACTTC. It specifies CASSEGLAGGGRQETQYF.

As to this clonotype: A much larger clone differs from this one at a single base, so this may be a read error. This chain links TRBV6-5 with TRBJ2-7; 7 bases are a match to TRBD1. The germline CDR1 and CDR2 sequences are MNHEY and SVGAGI. This CDR3 is 13 amino acids long. Written as DNA, the CDR3 is TGTGGCAGCACCCGCGACAGGGCCTACGAGCAGTACTTC. Translating gives CGSTRDRAYEQYF.

This clonotype was recorded a few times. This chain uses TRBV4-2 with TRBJ2-1; D is perhaps TRBD2 (5 bases). The CDR3 consists of 16 residues. Per germline, CDR1 LGHNA and CDR2 YNFKEQ. V was shortened by 0 bases and J by 0 bases, with 9 bases between the two germline ends. Written as DNA, the CDR3 is TGTGCCAGCAGCCAAGAGCGGGTCTACTCCTACAATGAGCAGTTCTTC. Protein: CASSQERVYSYNEQFF.

To note about this clonotype: A read error may produce the germline difference seen at one junction end. The CDR3 spells CASSRPGQSLETQYF. CDR3 nucleotide sequence: TGTGCCAGCAGCCGTCCGGGACAGTCCTTAGAGACCCAGTATTTC. J is TRBJ2-5 and V is TRBV7-2; 7 bases line up with TRBD1. Germline values: CDR1 SGHTA, CDR2 FQGNSA. The CDR3 consists of 15 residues.

This chain uses TRBV7-9 with TRBJ2-1; TRBD2 matches at 11 bases. The CDR3 extends over 15 amino acids. CDR1 is SEHNR, CDR2 FQNEAQ, per germline (reference sequence). V shed 5 bases and J 4 bases; nucleotides not matched to a gene: 4. CDR3 region: CASSASGRRYNEQFF. CDR3 DNA: TGTGCCAGCAGCGCTAGCGGGAGGAGGTACAATGAGCAGTTCTTC.

V gene TRBV13 combines with J gene TRBJ2-1, with 10 bases identical to TRBD2. The CDR3 runs 15 residues. CDR1 is PRHDT, CDR2 FYEKMQ, per germline (reference sequence). Trimming cost V 5 bases and J 10 bases; bases outside gene matches: 11. CDR3 DNA sequence: TGTGCCAGCAGCACGGGACTAGCGCCGACCGAGGAGCAGTTCTTC. This encodes CASSTGLAPTEEQFF.

On this clonotype: A much larger clone differs from this one at a single base, so this may be a read error. The chain recombines TRBV29-1 with TRBJ2-1; 7 bases map to TRBD2. J lost 4 bases, V lost 4 bases, and 16 bases had no gene match. Germline V gene data show CDR1 as SQVTM and CDR2 as ANQGSEA. The CDR3 totals 17 residues. CDR3 residues: CSVVTTQAGPSYNEQFF. CDR3 nucleotide sequence: TGCAGCGTTGTTACCACCCAAGCGGGGCCCAGTTACAATGAGCAGTTCTTC.

Comment on this clonotype: Possible read error: a much larger clone is one base away. The chain couples TRBV12-3 or TRBV12-4 to TRBJ2-1; TRBD1 matches 7 bases. V lost 7 bases and J lost 4; bases outside the gene matches: 10. This CDR3 is 15 amino acids long. Here the CDR3 reads CASTLLRTGYNEQFF. The CDR3 nucleotides are TGTGCCAGCACCCTTCTAAGGACAGGATACAATGAGCAGTTCTTC.

Comment on this clonotype: This may come from a read error, since a much larger clone is one base off. The rearrangement links TRBV12-3 or TRBV12-4 to TRBJ2-7, with 11 bases matching TRBD1. The CDR3 contains 13 residues. The CDR3 loop reads CVSSGQGAGEQYF. DNA for the CDR3: TGTGTCAGCAGTGGACAGGGGGCGGGCGAGCAGTACTTC.

Points on this clonotype: One end of the junction does not line up with germline, which may come from a read error. This chain uses TRBV11-2 with TRBJ2-3; TRBD2 agrees at 8 bases. Germline CDR1 SGHAT, CDR2 FQNNGV. This CDR3 region has 17 residues. This CDR3 reads CASSSLAGGGRRDTQCF. CDR3 coding DNA: TGTGCCAGCAGTTCTCTAGCGGGTGGGGGGCGCAGGGATACGCAGTGTTTT.

In its sample, this clonotype was seen a few times. The chain recombines TRBV5-6 with TRBJ2-3, with D perhaps matching TRBD2 (5 bases). The CDR3 extends over 15 amino acids. The germline CDR1 and CDR2 sequences are SGHDT and YYEEEE. Trimming removed 1 base at V and 6 bases at J, with 15 bases between. CDR3 sequence: CASSLRPGTGDTQYF. The CDR3 nucleotides are TGTGCCAGCAGCTTGAGGCCTGGTACGGGGGATACGCAGTATTTT.

This clonotype was recorded only once. This could be a read error, since a much larger clone is one nucleotide away. V gene TRBV29-1 combines with J gene TRBJ1-1; a possible D gene is TRBD1 (6 bases). This CDR3 region has 13 residues. Germline values: CDR1 SQVTM, CDR2 ANQGSEA. Deletions cut 6 bases from V and 2 bases from J, with 13 bases between. CDR3 protein: CSVRGGTNTEAFF. The CDR3 DNA sequence: TGCAGCGTCAGGGGCGGAACTAACACTGAAGCTTTCTTT.

This clonotype appeared a single time. The V gene is TRBV29-1, the J gene TRBJ2-1; D is undetermined. Trimming cost V 7 bases and J 5 bases, with 21 bases left between them. CDR1 is SQVTM, CDR2 ANQGSEA, per germline. The CDR3 is made up of 15 amino acids. The CDR3 loop reads CSAFGHPHRDNEQFF. The CDR3 nucleotides are TGCAGCGCTTTCGGGCACCCTCATCGGGACAATGAGCAGTTCTTC.

In its sample, this clonotype was seen once. A read error may produce the germline difference seen at one junction end. The CDR3 sequence: CASNLAGGRDEQFF. DNA of the CDR3: TGTGCCAGCAACTTAGCGGGAGGGCGTGATGAGCAGTTCTTC. The V and J genes are TRBV11-2 and TRBJ2-1; 11 nucleotides match TRBD2. There are 14 residues in the CDR3. Germline V gives CDR1 SGHAT, CDR2 FQNNGV. The full variable domain, with the rest looked up from reference TRBV11-2 and TRBJ2-1, is EAGVAQSPRYKIIEKRQSVAFWCNPISGHATLYWYQQILGQGPKLLIQFQNNGVVDDSQLPKDRFSAERLKGVDSTLKIQPAKLEDSAVYLCASNLAGGRDEQFFGPGTRLTVL.

A note on this clonotype: A read error may explain this, as a much larger clone is one base away. The chain links TRBV29-1 to TRBJ2-7, with a weak D call TRBD2 (5 bases). CDR1 and CDR2 (germline): SQVTM, ANQGSEA. This CDR3 region has 13 residues. CDR3 coding DNA: TGCAGCGTTGGACGGGAATCGGGAAACGAGCACTACTTC. Translated: CSVGRESGNEHYF.

Comments on this clonotype: Possible read error: a much larger clone is one base away. This chain links TRBV4-3 with TRBJ1-2; D is ambiguous. CDR3 length equals 15 residues. Germline V CDR1 and CDR2: LGHNA, YSLEER. V shed 0 bases and J shed 13 bases, with 21 bases lying between them. For the CDR3, the DNA is TGCGCCAGCAGCCAAGAGTTAAAAAAACTCATCATTGGCACCTTC. Its translation is CASSQELKKLIIGTF.

In the case of this clonotype: This may come from a read error, since a much larger clone is one base off. The rearrangement uses TRBV29-1 and TRBJ2-7; TRBD1 agrees at 7 bases. This CDR3 comprises 12 residues. Germline CDR1 is SQVTM and CDR2 is ANQGSEA. CDR3 sequence reads: CRAFDRVNEQYF. The CDR3 DNA sequence: TGCAGAGCTTTCGACAGGGTAAACGAGCAGTACTTC.

V usage is TRBV6-1 and J usage is TRBJ1-5; D is undetermined. The CDR3 runs 19 residues. V was clipped by 2 bases and J by 4 bases, with 24 bases between them. Germline V gene lookup returns CDR1 MNHNS and CDR2 SASEGT. The CDR3 spells CASSEIYKNMGGMNQPQHF. CDR3 DNA: TGTGCCAGCAGTGAAATTTATAAAAACATGGGAGGGATGAATCAGCCCCAGCATTTT.

The table lists this clonotype with many counts. This chain uses TRBV7-8 with TRBJ2-7; 13 bases agree with TRBD2. Germline V lookup: CDR1 SGHVS, CDR2 FQNEAQ. CDR3 length: 16 residues. J was trimmed by 3 bases and V by 1 base; bases with no gene match: 3. The CDR3 coding sequence is TGTGCCAGCAGCTTAGGAGGGACTAGCGGGAACTACGAGCAGTACTTC. It codes for CASSLGGTSGNYEQYF.

This clonotype turned up a few times. The chain employs TRBV12-3 or TRBV12-4 and TRBJ2-7; TRBD1 matches 7 bases. The CDR3 length is 13 residues. V trimming: 6 bases; J trimming: 3 bases; junction bases outside the gene matches: 5. DNA for the CDR3: TGTGCCAGCAGGCCTCAGGGGGTCTACGAGCAGTACTTC. Translated, it gives CASRPQGVYEQYF.

The V gene is TRBV28, the J gene TRBJ1-1; unclear D gene. CDR1 and CDR2 (germline): MDHEN, SYDVKM. V was clipped by 7 bases and J by 8 bases, with 20 bases between them. The CDR3 spans 14 residues. As DNA, the CDR3 is TGTGCCAGCACCCTAAGCGGTACCTCGGGCGAAGCTTTCTTT. As protein: CASTLSGTSGEAFF. The complete variable domain, with remaining parts taken from reference TRBV28 and TRBJ1-1, reads DVKVTQSSRYLVKRTGEKVFLECVQDMDHENMFWYRQDPGLGLRLIYFSYDVKMKEKGDIPEGYSVSREKKERFSLILESASTNQTSMYLCASTLSGTSGEAFFGQGTRLTVV.